Included here is one TCR beta chain sequence, with context. Its antigen is unknown. Each of the patients experienced relapse following autologous stem cell transplantation, and their brentuximab vedotin exposure differed. CDR3 length: 8 amino acids. CDR1 is MNHEY and CDR2 is SVGAGI in the germline V gene. The sample comes from a study of PD-1 blockade in classical Hodgkin lymphoma. The method was immunoSEQ multiplex PCR; TCRdb's version includes in-frame clones alone and lacks a portion of them. The profile shows about 97,000 clones, over 80% of them singletons. Study conclusions and caveats: Diminished baseline TCR diversity has been reported in newly diagnosed patients relative to healthy donors.

The clonotype comes from a human donor with classical Hodgkin lymphoma. The J gene is TRBJ1-5, the V gene TRBV6-5, with D unresolved. Sequencing was performed on peripheral blood mononuclear cells (PBMCs), taken at baseline. The CDR3 DNA is TGTGACAATCAGCCCCAGCATTTT. This gives the protein CDNQPQHF.